This T cell receptor beta chain was captured by sequencing in a study of tumor-infiltrating lymphocytes in primary liver carcinoma. Study-wide results and caveats: The study found tumor-adjacent and tumor-blood pairs overlapped less than tumor region pairs. Representation across all five tumor regions was limited to only about 7-25% of top clones.

With 500 to 650 ng total RNA as template and a constant-region primer, TCR beta cDNA was made. Employing slightly modified ARM-PCR, three nested multiplex PCR rounds were run, and these gave rise to the TCR beta libraries. Running ten to eleven cycles apiece, the first two PCR rounds relied on TRBV1-TRBV30 forward primers together with a C-beta reverse primer. TCRdb recomputed calls from the multiplex PCR reads with MiXCR, one row per CDR3 protein. Of about 74,000 distinct CDR3 sequences listed, about 72% are singletons. The CDR3 loop spans 14 amino acids. Looked up from germline, CDR1 is MNHNY and CDR2 is SVGAGI (reference sequence). The ends were cut back, 0 bases at V and 3 bases at J, with 9 bases in the middle. DNA and RNA were both co-extracted from around 20-30 mg of bulk tissue that had not been sorted. This clonotype was recorded at least ten times. Its antigen is currently unknown.

Input material: liver tumor tissue from sampling region 4. As to subset: tumor region T4, right-lateral pole. This clonotype was sampled from a man in his forties with primary liver carcinoma and hepatitis B virus infection. J is TRBJ2-7 and V is TRBV6-6, with D possibly TRBD2 on 6 matching bases. In nucleotides, the CDR3 is TGTGCCAGCAGTTACTCGGGCGGGAACTACGAGCAGTACTTC. Translation: CASSYSGGNYEQYF.